Below are 20 T cell receptor beta chains sequenced from a single sample in a study of T cells in Graves' hyperthyroidism and ophthalmopathy. Authors of the study amplified TCR beta CDR3 regions from RNA transcripts. TCR CDR3 underwent first-round RT-PCR with the HTBI primer set. TCRdb re-called the multiplex PCR reads with MiXCR, one entry per CDR3 protein. Of about 380,000 distinct CDR3 sequences in the sample, about 18% are singletons; the top ten hold over 35%. Input material: blood. The receptors were sampled from a man aged 18 to 29 with Graves' ophthalmopathy.

This clonotype has just a few counts. The rearrangement joins TRBV7-6 to TRBJ1-4; no reliable D call. Trimming took off 1 base at V and 5 bases at J, with 14 bases between the two ends. The CDR3 extends over 16 amino acids. Germline CDR1 and CDR2: SGHVS and FNYEAQ. The CDR3 DNA follows: TGTGCCAGCAGCTTAGGCCCCTCGAGGGAGAATGAAAAACTGTTTTTT. This gives the protein CASSLGPSRENEKLFF.

In its sample, this clonotype was seen many times. J is TRBJ2-7 and V is TRBV6-1, with 8 bases identical to TRBD1. The CDR3 consists of 14 residues. V was pared by 6 bases and J by 2 bases, with 6 bases of the junction left unmatched. The germline gives CDR1 MNHNS, CDR2 SASEGT. This chain's CDR3 is CASRSTGATYEQYF. As DNA, the CDR3 is TGTGCCAGCAGGTCGACAGGGGCGACCTACGAGCAGTACTTC.

The rearrangement joins TRBV6-5 to TRBJ1-2, with TRBD1 matching 9 bases. The J segment lost 10 bases and the V segment lost 0 bases, leaving 3 bases of the junction unmatched. Germline V gene lookup returns CDR1 MNHEY and CDR2 SVGAGI. This CDR3 has 13 residues. CDR3 in amino acids: CASSYSGQGHYTF. For the CDR3, the DNA is TGTGCCAGCAGTTACTCGGGACAGGGCCACTACACCTTC.

This clonotype showed up many times. The chain links TRBV24-1 to TRBJ2-1; 14 positions match TRBD2. V was pared by 4 bases and J by 10 bases, with 8 bases of the junction left unmatched. CDR1 is KGHDR and CDR2 is SFDVKD in the germline V gene. This CDR3 is 16 amino acids long. The CDR3 DNA sequence: TGTGCCACCAGTGACACGACTAGCGGGGGGGTTCAGGAGCAGTTCTTC. Translating it yields CATSDTTSGGVQEQFF.

This clonotype was seen repeatedly, ten times or more. The V call is TRBV13, the J call TRBJ1-4; D is uncertain. CDR1 PRHDT and CDR2 FYEKMQ come from the germline V gene (reference sequence). V shed 0 bases and J shed 4 bases, with 6 bases lying between them. The CDR3 extends over 14 amino acids. The DNA for the CDR3 is TGTGCCAGCAGCTTAGGGCGGCTTAATGAAAAACTGTTTTTT. Its protein is CASSLGRLNEKLFF.

This clonotype was observed many times. V usage is TRBV6-1 and J usage is TRBJ2-7; no reliable D call. V dropped 7 bases and J dropped 8 bases, with 24 bases sitting between them. Germline lookup yields CDR1 MNHNS and CDR2 SASEGT. The CDR3 loop spans 15 amino acids. CDR3 loop: CASIVRTAAARQQYF. The CDR3 DNA follows: TGTGCCAGCATAGTTAGGACCGCGGCAGCCAGACAGCAGTACTTC.

Here the CDR3 DNA reads TGCAGTGCCTTGAGACAGGCCAGGGAAGCTTTCTTT. Protein sequence: CSALRQAREAFF. The V call is TRBV20-1, the J call TRBJ1-1; weak D call: TRBD1 (6 bases). The germline V and J ends were trimmed by 6 bases and 8 bases, with 16 bases remaining between them. The CDR3 loop spans 12 amino acids. CDR1 is DFQATT and CDR2 is SNEGSKA in the germline V gene (reference sequence).

This clonotype was seen many times. J is TRBJ2-7 and V is TRBV27, with D unresolved. Trimming removed 2 bases from V and 1 base from J, with 9 bases in between. The CDR3 is 14 amino acids. The germline gives CDR1 MNHEY, CDR2 SMNVEV (reference sequence). The CDR3 DNA follows: TGTGCCAGCAGTTTAAGTGGTGATTCCTACGAGCAGTACTTC. It codes for CASSLSGDSYEQYF.

This clonotype was detected ten times or more. The CDR3: CASSSGTGSGKLFF. CDR3 sequence (DNA): TGCGCCAGCAGCTCCGGGACAGGGAGTGGAAAACTGTTTTTT. The rearrangement uses TRBV5-1 and TRBJ1-4, with 9 bases fitting TRBD1. CDR3 length: 14 residues. Germline V gene lookup returns CDR1 SGHRS and CDR2 YFSETQ. Germline trimming cut 3 bases from V and 10 bases from J; bases unmatched to any gene: 7.

The chain combines TRBV14 with TRBJ2-7; no definite D call. This CDR3 spans 14 amino acids. CDR1 and CDR2 from the germline V gene are SGHDN and FVKESK. With 4 bases removed from V and 1 base from J, the gap between germline ends came to 11 bases. CDR3 protein: CASSPYRSSYEQYF. DNA of the CDR3: TGTGCCAGCAGCCCTTACCGGTCGTCCTACGAGCAGTACTTC.

This clonotype was picked up many times. The V call is TRBV5-1, the J call TRBJ1-2; D gene uncertain. The V end was cut by 3 bases, the J end by 2 bases, with 11 bases between. The CDR3 sequence is 14 residues long. Germline V lookup: CDR1 SGHRS, CDR2 YFSETQ. CDR3 coding DNA: TGCGCCAGCAGCTGGGATGTGAGGAACTATGGCTACACCTTC. As protein: CASSWDVRNYGYTF.

The chain has TRBV20-1 and TRBJ2-2; a weak D match, TRBD1 (6 bases). The CDR3 sequence is 16 residues long. Germline assignment: CDR1 DFQATT and CDR2 SNEGSKA (reference sequence). Trimming took 0 bases from V and 2 from J, leaving 13 bases between them. CDR3 DNA: TGCAGTGCTAGAGATCGTAGGACAGAAAACACCGGGGAGCTGTTTTTT. Protein: CSARDRRTENTGELFF.

The V call is TRBV7-9, the J call TRBJ2-2; D gene uncertain. Germline V gene sequence: CDR1 SEHNR, CDR2 FQNEAQ (reference sequence). The CDR3 is made up of 13 amino acids. Deletions cut 1 base from V and 6 bases from J, with 6 bases between. CDR3 DNA: TGTGCCAGCAGCTTAGAGGTGGCCGGGGAGCTGTTTTTT. Protein sequence: CASSLEVAGELFF.

There are many counts of this clonotype. V gene TRBV3-1 combines with J gene TRBJ2-1; TRBD1 matches at 7 bases. Germline V gene data show CDR1 as LGHDT and CDR2 as YNNKEL (reference sequence). The CDR3 is 12 residues long. Trimming cost V 4 bases and J 10 bases; bases outside gene matches: 4. CDR3 in DNA: TGTGCCAGCAGCCCACAGGGGTTCGAGCAGTTCTTC. Its protein product is CASSPQGFEQFF.

J is TRBJ2-2 and V is TRBV11-2; TRBD2 agrees at 11 bases. V dropped 5 bases and J dropped 4; count of bases not matched to a gene: 9. Germline CDR1 SGHAT, CDR2 FQNNGV. The CDR3 is 17 residues long. In DNA, the CDR3 is TGTGCCAGCAGCCACTATAGCGGGGGGGCGCTCACCGGGGAGCTGTTTTTT. This encodes CASSHYSGGALTGELFF.

This clonotype was seen more than once but under ten times. This may arise from a read error, as a much more abundant clone is one base away. V and J are TRBV6-5 and TRBJ2-1; 7 bases map to TRBD1. V shed 6 bases and J 6 bases; nucleotides not matched to a gene: 2. This CDR3 is 12 amino acids long. CDR1 MNHEY and CDR2 SVGAGI come from the germline V gene. In nucleotides, the CDR3 is TGTGCCAGCAGCCGGGACAGCAATGAGCAGTTCTTC. It translates to CASSRDSNEQFF.

A word on this clonotype: A read error may produce the germline difference seen at one junction end. The CDR3 here is CASSASLGGNQSQHF. As DNA, the CDR3 is TGTGCCAGCAGCGCTAGCTTGGGGGGCAATCAGTCCCAGCATTTT. The rearrangement uses TRBV2 and TRBJ1-5; tentative D call: TRBD1 (6 bases). The CDR3 runs to 15 residues. Germline V gene data show CDR1 as SNHLY and CDR2 as FYNNEI.

In this sample, this clonotype turned up many times. The chain couples TRBV12-5 to TRBJ2-5; possibly TRBD2 for D (6 bases). Germline loops: CDR1 LGHNT, CDR2 FRNRAP. This CDR3 spans 16 amino acids. Trimming removed 0 bases at V and 5 bases at J, with 16 bases between. The CDR3 region is CASGLVLGGSRETQYF. DNA of the CDR3: TGTGCTAGTGGTTTGGTGCTTGGGGGGTCGCGTGAGACCCAGTACTTC.

The chain is built from TRBV12-3 or TRBV12-4 and TRBJ1-1; D is perhaps TRBD1 (5 bases). The CDR3 spans 14 residues. Trimming shortened V by 5 bases and J by 7 bases, and 17 bases separated the two germline ends. CDR3 residues: CASSGILGALEAFF. Written as DNA, the CDR3 is TGTGCCAGCAGTGGAATTCTTGGGGCCCTTGAAGCTTTCTTT.

This clonotype turned up a few times. J is TRBJ2-2 and V is TRBV7-3; TRBD2 might be the D (6 bases). The V end lost 2 bases, the J end lost 7 bases, and 8 bases lay between the germline ends. Germline V gene sequence: CDR1 SGHTA, CDR2 FQGTGA. The CDR3 is 13 residues long. CDR3 sequence (DNA): TGTGCCAGCAGCTTAGGAGGGCTCGGGGAGCTGTTTTTT. Protein sequence: CASSLGGLGELFF.